The 7 T cell receptor beta chains presented below share a single source sample, sequenced in a study of regulatory T cells in long-lasting Graves disease. Time point in this sample: persistent/refractory GD, antithyroid drugs over 5 years with positive TRAb. After RNA was extracted from PBMCs, the TCR library was made from it. Researchers made TCR beta libraries by using iRepertoire HTBI primers and running Arm-PCR on CDR3 regions. A single record per CDR3 protein comes from TCRdb applying MiXCR to the multiplex PCR reads. The data contain about 660,000 distinct CDR3 sequences, 30% of them singletons. The sample in question was peripheral blood mononuclear cells (PBMCs), obtained when the disease was refractory, from a patient treated with antithyroid drugs. Every receptor here comes from a female donor with Graves disease.

The sample holds many counts of this clonotype. This sequence joins TRBV28 and TRBJ1-2; the match to TRBD1 covers 8 bases. The CDR3 length is 14 residues. CDR1 is MDHEN and CDR2 is SYDVKM in the germline V gene. The V gene end was trimmed by 6 bases and the J gene end by 2 bases; junction bases not matched to a gene: 5. CDR3 sequence (DNA): TGTGCCAGCAGCCCACGGGACAGGAACTATGGCTACACCTTC. Translated, it gives CASSPRDRNYGYTF.

The V and J genes are TRBV28 and TRBJ1-1; tentative D call: TRBD1 (5 bases). Trimming took 7 bases from V and 4 from J, leaving 19 bases between them. Germline assignment: CDR1 MDHEN and CDR2 SYDVKM. CDR3 length equals 15 residues. This chain's CDR3 is CASIVGGGGGTEAFF. The CDR3 DNA reads TGTGCCAGCATTGTTGGGGGGGGTGGGGGCACTGAAGCTTTCTTT.

This sequence joins TRBV9 and TRBJ1-4; the D is unclear. There are 14 residues in the CDR3. Trimming pared 0 bases from V and 7 bases from J, leaving 10 bases between. Germline V gene lookup returns CDR1 SGDLS and CDR2 YYNGEE. The CDR3: CASSVAPASEKLFF. The CDR3 nucleotides are TGTGCCAGCAGCGTAGCCCCAGCGAGTGAAAAACTGTTTTTT.

J is TRBJ2-7 and V is TRBV28, with TRBD2 matching over 7 bases. CDR1 and CDR2 (germline): MDHEN, SYDVKM. V was pared by 3 bases and J by 6 bases, with 8 bases of the junction left unmatched. The CDR3 runs to 14 residues. The CDR3 DNA is TGTGCCAGCAGTTTCGCGGGAGCCACGCGCGAGCAGTACTTC. Its protein product is CASSFAGATREQYF.

This clonotype was seen repeatedly, ten times or more. CDR3 coding DNA: TGTGCCAGCAGTTTCTTACGGGGCGGGAACACTGAAGCTTTCTTT. Translating gives CASSFLRGGNTEAFF. The rearrangement joins TRBV12-3 or TRBV12-4 to TRBJ1-1; a possible D gene is TRBD1 (5 bases). Trimming shortened V by 3 bases and J by 1 base, and 12 bases separated the two germline ends. This CDR3 is built from 15 residues.

CDR3 region: CASSLTGGAEIRHF. CDR3 nucleotides: TGTGCCAGCAGTTTAACGGGAGGGGCCGAAATTAGGCATTTT. The gene calls are TRBV12-3 or TRBV12-4 and TRBJ1-5; possibly TRBD1 for D (5 bases). The CDR3 consists of 14 residues. V was clipped by 2 bases and J by 15 bases, with 20 bases between them.

The rearrangement joins TRBV6-2 or TRBV6-3 to TRBJ1-4; D unresolved. The V and J ends lost 4 bases and 7 bases respectively, with 13 bases between them. This CDR3 comprises 14 residues. Per germline, CDR1 MNHEY and CDR2 SVGEGT. CDR3 DNA: TGTGCCAGCAGTTCTCAGCTTGTTATTGAAAAACTGTTTTTT. This gives the protein CASSSQLVIEKLFF.